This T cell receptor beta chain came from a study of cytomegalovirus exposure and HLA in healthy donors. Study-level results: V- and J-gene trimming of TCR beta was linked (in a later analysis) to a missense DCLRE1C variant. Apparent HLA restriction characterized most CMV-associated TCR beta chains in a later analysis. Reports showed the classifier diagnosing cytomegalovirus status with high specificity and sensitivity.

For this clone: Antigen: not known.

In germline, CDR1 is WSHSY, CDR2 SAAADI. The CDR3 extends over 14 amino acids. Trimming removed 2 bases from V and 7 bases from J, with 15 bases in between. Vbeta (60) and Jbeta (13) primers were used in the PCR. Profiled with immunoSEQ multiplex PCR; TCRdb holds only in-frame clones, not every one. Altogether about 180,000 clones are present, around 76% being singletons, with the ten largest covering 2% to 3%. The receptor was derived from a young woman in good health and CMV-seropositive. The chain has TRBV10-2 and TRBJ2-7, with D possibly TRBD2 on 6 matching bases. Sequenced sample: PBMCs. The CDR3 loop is CASSENEGGWEQYF. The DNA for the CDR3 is TGCGCCAGCAGTGAGAATGAAGGAGGGTGGGAGCAGTACTTC.